This TCR beta chain was observed in a study of T cell responses to AZD1222 COVID-19 vaccine (dated by TCRdb to the early 2020s). Study-wide context: AZD1222 recipients whose second dose came at about 4 weeks and those whose second dose came at about 12 weeks were combined into one group, since spike-specific TCR depth and breadth did not differ between the two schedules. A total of about 250 trial participants underwent TCR sequencing, of whom 207 had received two doses of AZD1222 and around 26 had received two doses of the MenACWY control vaccine. Trial participants were enrolled by age into subgroups of 18-55, 56-69 and 70-plus years, and about 150, 27 and 61 TCR-sequenced participants, respectively, were included in these subgroups. The research as a whole found: A significant rise in spike-specific TCR breadth and depth was observed after two AZD1222 doses relative to day 0 and relative to MenACWY recipients. Because no samples from the day 14 peak response were available, repertoires could be characterized only after the peak T cell response. Epitopes outside the regions mutated in the B.1.351 and B.1.1.7 variants were reportedly recognized by nearly half of the unique spike-specific TCRs. Only five or six AZD1222 recipients were SARS-CoV-2 seropositive at baseline, limiting conclusions about previously exposed vaccinees. The 56-69-year group was small, and its depth increase did not reach significance, likely because of low power. Vaccine-associated CD4 TCRs spanned the whole spike protein, with dominant responses in regions 160-218 and 743-854. Participants were mostly white British and included more females than males, and it was suggested by the authors that clonal diversity may have been underestimated.

The CDR3 regions of human TCRbeta chains were subjected to immunosequencing. Per the authors' processing: TCRs in the repertoires were compared against a reference library of SARS-CoV-2-specific TCRs that had been generated with the MIRA antigen-specificity platform. Breadth was defined as the fraction of unique TCRs that were SARS-CoV-2-associated, and depth was defined as the fraction of total T cells that were SARS-CoV-2-associated. Using the MIRA data, every spike-specific TCR was mapped to the spike region that the TCR reacted to and assigned to either a CD4 or a CD8 class. Log10-transformed breadth and depth values were compared by one-way ANOVA with Sidak's multiple comparisons tests. TCRdb retrieved this table from immuneACCESS and kept in-frame rearrangements only. Not all clones are present; in checked studies, unresolved V genes account for under half, and no reason is known for the remainder. V and J calls and clone size follow that table, whereas D and trimming were derived from the DNA. In all, the sample holds about 59,000 clones, and 80% to 85% of those were seen once. The ten most abundant clones make up roughly 7.3% of the sample.

Points on this clone: Its cognate antigen has yet to be identified. Base qualities are not provided; no much larger clone lies one nucleotide away.

The sample's time point, from its label and the paper: baseline before first vaccination. Vaccinee samples were obtained from the UK trials COV001 and COV002, which included a single-blind randomized controlled phase 2/3 trial of AZD1222 (ChAdOx1 nCoV-19) in healthy adults. For TCRbeta chain sequencing, PBMC samples were collected from trial participants at day 0 and at day 28 after the second dose. This receptor was obtained from an adult in good health. Source: peripheral blood, taken on day 0 of AZD1222 vaccination.

The DNA sequence is as follows: TGTGCCAGCAGCCAGGTAGATGGAGAGACCCAGTACTTC. The translation is CASSQVDGETQYF. This chain is built from TRBV3-1 (or the pseudogene TRBV3-2) and TRBJ2-5, with the D segment identity uncertain. The junction shows trimming of 3 bases on V and 4 bases on J, plus 9 bases between the germline ends. Including the terminal cysteine and phenylalanine, the CDR3 comprises 13 residues. This entry keeps only the CDR3 DNA: 39 bases, framed from base 1. Based on the germline V gene (reference sequence), the CDR1 and CDR2 sequences are LGHDT and YNNKEL.